This T cell receptor (beta chain) is from a study of vaccination and CD4 T cells after COVID-19 (dated by TCRdb to between 2022 and 2023). Notes on the research overall: Convalescent patients had a positive SARS-CoV-2 result on nasal swab PCR, and of these patients, several had mild disease and one had severe disease. Participants got two doses of the Pfizer-BioNTech BNT162b2 vaccine (n=8) or two doses of the Moderna mRNA-1273 vaccine (n=2). A few convalescent patients were sampled both early after vaccination (day 14) and late after vaccination (days 161 to 241). For stimulating the cultures, overlapping spike peptide pools were used, derived from SARS-CoV-2 as well as from the common cold coronaviruses HCoV-NL63, HCoV-OC43 and HCoV-229E. Control cultures received a CEFX viral epitope pool as the positive control, an HIV-1 Nef peptide pool as the negative control, or no peptide. In the convalescent cohort there were six males and four females, among whom were two Hispanic individuals, seven Caucasians, two Asians and one multiracial person. The time from the second vaccine dose to post-vaccine blood sampling had a median of approximately 72 days and ranged from roughly 12 to 250 days. In under 13 COVID-19 convalescent patients and several infection-naive healthy vaccine recipients, researchers compared the spike-specific CD4+ TCR repertoire from before mRNA vaccination with the repertoire from after. Post-COVID blood samples from convalescent patients were collected a median of 101 days after diagnosis, with a range of 35 to 161 days. Points the paper makes about the study in general: Among convalescent patients, a median roughly 90% of the SARS-CoV-2-reactive clones seen after vaccination appeared only after vaccination, which suggests priming specific to the vaccine. The study included relatively few convalescent patients and did not analyze early timepoints after natural infection. The median count of SARS-CoV-2-reactive clonotypes went up from 21 after infection to roughly 38 after vaccination, although the change was not significant. Of the vaccine-specific clones found in convalescent patients, nearly all (304 of 307) were mono-reactive for SARS-CoV-2 spike instead of being cross-reactive with common cold coronaviruses.

Comment on this clonotype: Its cognate antigen has yet to be identified. No base quality values were provided; no much bigger clone lies one nucleotide off.

The sample's time point label, decoded: late sampling 161 to 241 days after vaccination in three convalescent patients. Taken with the paper, the label for treatment or condition translates to: approximately nine-day PBMC culture with coronavirus spike peptide pools or control peptides (ViraFEST assay). To expand antigen-specific T cells with peptide pools and then pick out the expanded clonotypes through TCR sequencing, the study relied on the ViraFEST assay. The convalescent patients' positive SARS-CoV-2 PCR tests were from March to December 2020, which was before the Alpha, Beta and Delta variants emerged in the United States. PBMCs were cultured at fewer than 2.5 million per well in IMDM supplemented with approximately 5% human AB serum and 10 IU/ml IL-2, with 10 ug/ml peptide pools added. Half of the culture medium was replaced with fresh IL-2-containing medium on days 3 and 7. Once the cells had been in culture for roughly 11 days, the EasySep CD4+ T cell isolation kit was used to isolate CD4+ T cells by negative selection. PBMCs were separated from whole blood using Ficoll-Paque Plus gradient centrifugation and then either used fresh or cryopreserved at -140C. Each culture condition was generally run in triplicate wells.

As encoded in the germline V gene, CDR1 is MDHEN while CDR2 is SYDVKM. From its cysteine to its phenylalanine, the CDR3 spans 14 amino acids. CDR3 DNA is the only sequence kept; it has 42 bases, read in frame from the first base. V ends up 5 bases short and J 4 bases short, with an unmatched junction base count of 4. Receptor libraries were prepared by PCR. TCR sequencing of DNA from cultured CD4+ T cells used the Oncomine TCR Beta short-read assay at the Johns Hopkins FTIC core. Genomic DNA was extracted from the cultured CD4+ T cells with the QIAamp micro DNA kit. Oncomine TCR Beta libraries from cultured CD4+ T cells were pooled using unique dual indexes and sequenced on an Illumina iSeq 100. Under the source paper's analysis protocol: Non-productive sequences were removed, and CDR3s that did not start with C, did not end with F or W, or were shorter than 7 amino acids were discarded. Antigen-specific clonotypes were identified with the MANAFEST web application by comparing peptide-stimulated wells with reference and other culture wells. For a clone to be called positive, the clone needed an FDR below 0.05, an odds ratio above 5, and a productive frequency above 0.1% in at least two of three replicate wells. A clonotype was classed as cross-reactive if the clonotype showed significant expansion both in SARS-CoV-2 spike wells and in at least one common cold coronavirus spike condition. Levenshtein distances (stringdist) and unrooted phylogenetic trees (ape) in R version 3.6.1 were used to assess CDR3 homology. Starting from the raw public reads, TCRdb applied fastp trimming at Q25, assembled clones with MiXCR and retained in-frame beta chains. Merged by CDR3 protein, the rows form single entries marked with the most common genes and DNA. The authors' filters were not applied to this entry. This sample gives 20,000 or so distinct CDR3 sequences in total; less than 40% of them show up just once. The top ten constitute 2.5% to 3% of the sample.

The origin of this receptor is a human donor who had recovered from COVID-19. This sample comprised CD4+ T cells from blood, cultured in vitro, obtained about 7 months after SARS-CoV-2 vaccination. In this chain, TRBV28 is recombined with TRBJ2-5; 10 nucleotides in the junction match TRBD1. In nucleotides, the sequence is TGTGCCAGCAGTGTGACAGGGGGCCGAGAGACCCAGTACTTC. Its protein reads: CASSVTGGRETQYF.